These 15 T cell receptor delta chains came from one sample sequenced in a study of Vδ1+ human thymocytes. Study findings and constraints: Highly polyclonal TRG and TRD repertoires with Gaussian CDR3 length distributions appeared in thymus.

These receptors have no known antigen. Sequences come from RNA converted to cDNA by reverse transcription. CDR3 amplicons came from multiplex PCR with pooled V-gene forward and constant-region reverse primers. TCRdb repeated clone calling on the multiplex PCR reads with CATT. The sample lists some 54,000 delta-chain clones, approximately 15% seen once, with 0.5% in the top ten. What was sequenced was Vdelta1+ gamma-delta thymocytes from the thymus. Documented subset: FACS-sorted CD3+ TCRalphabeta- TCRVdelta1+ TCRVdelta2- thymocytes. These receptors were obtained from a boy under two years old who had congenital heart surgery.

This clone showed up just a few times. The chain combines TRDV1 with TRDJ1; weak D call: TRDD2 (5 bases). V lost 0 bases and J lost 0, with 14 bases in between. Germline V lookup: CDR1 TSWWSYY, CDR2 QGS. The CDR3 runs to 17 residues. In nucleotides, the CDR3 is TGTGCTCTTGGGGAACTATCGCCATTCCTCTACACCGATAAACTCATCTTT. Encoded protein: CALGELSPFLYTDKLIF.

Only a few counts were recorded for this clone. The rearrangement links TRDV1 to TRDJ1; 11 bases agree with TRDD3. CDR3 size: 16 residues. The V gene end was trimmed by 0 bases and the J gene end by 7 bases; junction bases not matched to a gene: 7. Germline V lookup: CDR1 TSWWSYY, CDR2 QGS. The CDR3 sequence is CALGELGFLGDTKLIF. In nucleotides, the CDR3 is TGTGCTCTTGGGGAACTAGGATTTCTGGGGGATACTAAACTCATCTTT.

This clone was seen a handful of times. This chain connects TRDV1 to TRDJ1; D may be TRDD3 (5 bases). CDR1 and CDR2 (germline): TSWWSYY, QGS. CDR3 size: 15 residues. The V gene lost 1 base and the J gene lost 1 base, with 10 bases spanning the gap. CDR3: CALGERSWATDKLIF. The CDR3 DNA sequence: TGTGCTCTTGGGGAACGAAGCTGGGCCACCGATAAACTCATCTTT.

This chain uses TRDV1 with TRDJ1; D may be TRDD2 (6 bases). Germline assignment: CDR1 TSWWSYY and CDR2 QGS. Trimming removed 5 bases at V and 12 bases at J, with 16 bases between. CDR3 length: 12 amino acids. The CDR3 loop is CALGRTFHRVIF. CDR3 nucleotides: TGTGCTCTTGGGAGAACCTTCCATCGGGTCATCTTT.

This clone was counted only a few times. The chain employs TRDV1 and TRDJ1; D is uncertain. The V and J ends lost 0 bases and 7 bases respectively, with 9 bases between them. This CDR3 is built from 13 residues. The germline V gene encodes CDR1 TSWWSYY and CDR2 QGS. This CDR3 is CALGELPRGKLIF. The CDR3 coding sequence is TGTGCTCTTGGGGAACTCCCCCGTGGTAAACTCATCTTT.

The genes are TRDV1 and TRDJ1; D is possibly TRDD2 (5 bases). The CDR3 spans 16 residues. Germline V lookup: CDR1 TSWWSYY, CDR2 QGS. V was shortened by 1 base and J by 3 bases, with 15 bases between the two germline ends. The CDR3 DNA reads as TGTGCTCTTGGGGAACCTTCCCCCCCTGGCCCCGATAAACTCATCTTT. Translating gives CALGEPSPPGPDKLIF.

In this sample, this clone turned up a few times. The chain employs TRDV1 and TRDJ1; no clear D. The CDR3 spans 14 residues. CDR1 and CDR2 from the germline V gene are TSWWSYY and QGS. The V end was cut by 6 bases, the J end by 7 bases, with 18 bases between. DNA for the CDR3: TGTGCTCTTGGTGAAAACTACCATTACTCTAAACTCATCTTT. Translated: CALGENYHYSKLIF.

J is TRDJ1 and V is TRDV1; 7 bases fit TRDD3. The CDR3 length is 18 residues. Germline loops: CDR1 TSWWSYY, CDR2 QGS. The V segment lost 1 base and the J segment 0 bases; nucleotides outside the gene matches: 11. The CDR3 region has the DNA TGTGCTCTTGGGGAACGGTGGGTTACTGGGGACTACACCGATAAACTCATCTTT. This encodes CALGERWVTGDYTDKLIF.

The chain combines TRDV1 with TRDJ1; no definite D call. There are 18 residues in the CDR3. Germline V gene sequence: CDR1 TSWWSYY, CDR2 QGS. Trimming took 5 bases from V and 1 from J, leaving 23 bases between them. The CDR3 DNA reads TGTGCTCTTGGGAAAGGTCCCAGGGGCAAGTCCTTCACCGATAAACTCATCTTT. As protein: CALGKGPRGKSFTDKLIF.

The chain carries TRDV1 and TRDJ1; 9 positions agree with TRDD3. Looked up from germline, CDR1 is TSWWSYY and CDR2 is QGS. The length of the CDR3 is 20 residues. V was pared by 7 bases and J by 0 bases, with 21 bases of the junction left unmatched. CDR3 sequence reads: CALAVSPLRLGDEYTDKLIF. In nucleotides, the CDR3 is TGTGCTCTTGCCGTCTCCCCCCTCAGACTGGGGGACGAGTACACCGATAAACTCATCTTT.

Only a few counts were recorded for this clone. V is TRDV1 and J is TRDJ1; possibly TRDD3 for D (5 bases). Germline V gives CDR1 TSWWSYY, CDR2 QGS. Deletions cut 2 bases from V and 8 bases from J, with 18 bases between. This CDR3 contains 15 residues. CDR3 region: CALGEVASPYWKLIF. CDR3 bases: TGTGCTCTTGGGGAAGTAGCATCGCCGTACTGGAAACTCATCTTT.

This clone was counted only a few times. The rearrangement uses TRDV1 and TRDJ1; 9 bases map to TRDD3. CDR3 length: 23 amino acids. Trimming cost V 5 bases and J 5 bases; bases outside gene matches: 33. Germline loops: CDR1 TSWWSYY, CDR2 QGS. CDR3: CALGTLSFLSTGGAAGVVDKLIF. In nucleotides, the CDR3 is TGTGCTCTTGGGACACTCTCCTTCCTCAGTACTGGGGGAGCCGCTGGCGTAGTAGATAAACTCATCTTT.

The rearrangement uses TRDV2 and TRDJ1; D ambiguous. The CDR3 extends over 14 amino acids. CDR1 and CDR2 from the germline V gene are GEAIGNYY and EKD. Trimming cost V 0 bases and J 3 bases, with 10 bases left between them. Written as DNA, the CDR3 is TGTGCCTGTGACACCCTACTTACCGCCGATAAACTCATCTTT. Translating it yields CACDTLLTADKLIF.

The V gene is TRDV1, the J gene TRDJ1, with 10 bases fitting TRDD3. The J segment lost 0 bases and the V segment lost 5 bases, leaving 12 bases of the junction unmatched. The CDR3 has 18 amino acids. CDR1 is TSWWSYY, CDR2 QGS, per germline. Here the CDR3 DNA reads TGTGCTCTTGGGACCTTTTCCTACTGGGGGATGTACACCGATAAACTCATCTTT. As protein: CALGTFSYWGMYTDKLIF.

This clone showed up just a few times. This sequence joins TRDV1 and TRDJ1; 11 bases are shared with TRDD3. The trim removed 2 bases at V and 2 bases at J, leaving 16 bases unmatched. This CDR3 contains 20 residues. The germline CDR1 and CDR2 sequences are TSWWSYY and QGS. CDR3 amino acids: CALGENNSNWGIRATDKLIF. The CDR3 DNA follows: TGTGCTCTTGGGGAAAATAATTCCAACTGGGGGATAAGGGCGACCGATAAACTCATCTTT.